Detailed here is one T cell receptor (beta chain). Antigen unknown. The sample originates from a study of OX40 agonist ivuxolimab in advanced cancers. Notes on the study in general: Among patients with partial responses at 0.1-3.0 mg/kg, clonal expansion was among the lowest. Relative to CD4+, CD8+ T cells held more expanded clones on average.

Clones were read by immunoSEQ multiplex PCR, and TCRdb kept only the in-frame ones, dropping some. The sample has some 69,000 clones, 60% to 85% seen once. J was trimmed by 2 bases and V by 2 bases; bases with no gene match: 6. The CDR3 is made up of 18 amino acids. The specimen was CD4+ or CD8+ T cells sorted from blood, collected in a trial of the OX40 agonist ivuxolimab. The chain joins TRBV23-1 to TRBJ2-6, with 10 bases aligning to TRBD1. TRBV23-1 is sorted into the ORF group, with uncertain function. This sequence was found in an adult with an advanced solid tumor such as melanoma, head and neck, liver or kidney cancer. This CDR3 is CASSQPDRGPAGANVLTF. Here the CDR3 DNA reads TGCGCCAGCAGTCAACCCGACAGGGGGCCGGCTGGGGCCAACGTCCTGACTTTC.